This entry lists 15 T cell receptor beta chains sequenced from one sample in a study of T cell responses to AZD1222 COVID-19 vaccine. Clones were sequenced by immunoSEQ multiplex PCR, and TCRdb holds only the in-frame ones, with some missing. The sample yields 130,000 to 150,000 clones, approximately 94% seen once. Specimen: peripheral blood, collected on day 0 of AZD1222 vaccination. The receptor set was obtained from an adult in good health.

J is TRBJ1-5 and V is TRBV30; 8 bases align to TRBD1. Germline lookup yields CDR1 GTSNPN and CDR2 SVGIG (reference sequence). Unmatched junction bases numbered 2, after V lost 4 bases and J lost 3 bases. The CDR3 loop spans 13 amino acids. DNA for the CDR3: TGTGCCTGGACCAGGGGGCCCAATCAGCCCCAGCATTTT. Translating it yields CAWTRGPNQPQHF.

This clone was seen only a few times. V usage is TRBV7-8 and J usage is TRBJ1-6, with TRBD1 matching over 8 bases. The CDR3 spans 19 residues. J was trimmed by 0 bases and V by 5 bases; bases with no gene match: 12. Per the germline V gene, CDR1 is SGHVS and CDR2 is FQNEAQ. The CDR3 loop reads CASSTQPGQESSYNSPLHF. For the CDR3, the DNA is TGTGCCAGCAGCACGCAGCCGGGACAGGAGAGCTCCTATAATTCACCCCTCCACTTT.

This clone was seen a few times. The chain is built from TRBV7-9 and TRBJ1-6; 7 nucleotides match TRBD1. Germline V gene sequence: CDR1 SEHNR, CDR2 FQNEAQ (reference sequence). This CDR3 has 16 amino acids. V shed 3 bases and J 7 bases; nucleotides not matched to a gene: 9. The CDR3 here is CASSLSRQGLNSPLHF. CDR3 sequence (DNA): TGTGCCAGCAGCTTGAGCCGACAGGGTCTAAATTCACCCCTCCACTTT.

The chain carries TRBV4-2 and TRBJ2-1; either TRBD1 or TRBD2 may supply D (6 bases each). The CDR3 is 14 residues long. Germline CDR1 is LGHNA and CDR2 is YNFKEQ. V lost 1 base to trimming and J lost 5 bases, with 9 bases between them. The CDR3 DNA reads as TGTGCCAGCAGCCAAGGGGGGGCGGACAATGAGCAGTTCTTC. Protein: CASSQGGADNEQFF.

The CDR3 loop is CASSEDPAPYNEQFF. DNA of the CDR3: TGTGCCAGCAGTGAAGACCCTGCGCCCTACAATGAGCAGTTCTTC. The rearrangement links TRBV6-4 to TRBJ2-1; no firm D call. The CDR3 extends over 15 amino acids. Between the trimmed V and J ends, which lost 3 bases and 2 bases, there was a span of 11 bases. The germline V gene encodes CDR1 MRHNA and CDR2 SNTAGT.

The V call is TRBV5-1, the J call TRBJ1-3; D is undetermined. Trimming took 0 bases from V and 4 from J, leaving 8 bases between them. The CDR3 runs to 14 residues. Germline V CDR1 and CDR2: SGHRS, YFSETQ. Here the CDR3 DNA reads TGCGCCAGCAGCTTGGATAGATCCGGAAACACCATATATTTT. Its translation is CASSLDRSGNTIYF.

This chain links TRBV4-2 with TRBJ1-6, with 10 bases lining up with TRBD1. This CDR3 spans 17 amino acids. Germline V gives CDR1 LGHNA, CDR2 YNFKEQ. Trimming cost V 0 bases and J 9 bases; bases outside gene matches: 8. Here the CDR3 reads CASSQEGQGQGGSPLHF. The CDR3 DNA reads as TGTGCCAGCAGCCAAGAAGGTCAAGGACAGGGGGGTTCACCCCTCCACTTT.

The V and J genes are TRBV15 and TRBJ1-5; D ambiguous. The CDR3 has 14 amino acids. V lost 5 bases to trimming and J lost 4 bases, with 12 bases between them. Germline loops: CDR1 LNHNV, CDR2 YYDKDF (reference sequence). CDR3 DNA sequence: TGTGCCACCAGCCCCTTGATTCAAAATCAGCCCCAGCATTTT. This encodes CATSPLIQNQPQHF.

CDR3 sequence (DNA): TGTGCCAGCAGTGATCCGTGGGGGGGGCGAGAGACCCAGTACTTC. Its protein is CASSDPWGGRETQYF. The chain uses TRBV25-1 and TRBJ2-5, with D perhaps TRBD2 (7 bases). This CDR3 spans 15 amino acids. V lost 3 bases and J 4 bases, leaving 15 bases between the germline ends. Germline V lookup: CDR1 MGHDK, CDR2 SYGVNS.

The V and J genes are TRBV7-2 and TRBJ2-3, with D perhaps matching TRBD1 (5 bases). This CDR3 is built from 12 residues. In germline, CDR1 is SGHTA, CDR2 FQGNSA. The V gene lost 3 bases and the J gene lost 4 bases, with 5 bases spanning the gap. CDR3 nucleotide sequence: TGTGCCAGCAGCTTGACAGCAGATACGCAGTATTTT. As protein: CASSLTADTQYF.

The rearrangement joins TRBV2 to TRBJ2-6; D is possibly TRBD1 (6 bases). The CDR3 runs 14 residues. The germline V gene encodes CDR1 SNHLY and CDR2 FYNNEI. V was trimmed by 6 bases and J by 5 bases, leaving 11 bases between them. Here the CDR3 reads CASSADSRANVLTF. In DNA, the CDR3 is TGTGCCAGCAGCGCGGACAGTAGGGCCAACGTCCTGACTTTC.

The J gene is TRBJ1-2, the V gene TRBV4-1; D possibly corresponds to TRBD1 (5 bases). The CDR3 length is 15 residues. The V end was cut by 0 bases, the J end by 2 bases, with 10 bases between. The germline CDR1 and CDR2 sequences are MGHRA and YSYEKL. The CDR3 sequence is CASSQESGWNYGYTF. CDR3 in DNA: TGCGCCAGCAGCCAAGAGTCAGGGTGGAACTATGGCTACACCTTC.

This chain connects TRBV10-1 to TRBJ1-1; no reliable D call. V lost 7 bases to trimming and J lost 1 base, with 7 bases between them. The V gene's germline CDR1 is WNHNN and CDR2 SYGVQD (reference sequence). The CDR3 loop spans 12 amino acids. The CDR3 nucleotides read TGCGCCAGCATCCCTCGGAACACTGAAGCTTTCTTT. Protein: CASIPRNTEAFF.

The chain has TRBV7-9 and TRBJ1-1; 8 bases map to TRBD1. The V segment lost 5 bases and the J segment 0 bases; nucleotides outside the gene matches: 5. The germline V gene encodes CDR1 SEHNR and CDR2 FQNEAQ (reference sequence). The CDR3 sequence is 15 residues long. The CDR3, as DNA: TGTGCCAGCAGCGGTCGACAGGGGCTGAACACTGAAGCTTTCTTT. Translated: CASSGRQGLNTEAFF.

This rearrangement joins TRBV2 to TRBJ1-5; D is undetermined. Trimming pared 7 bases from V and 0 bases from J, leaving 7 bases between. Germline-derived CDR1 and CDR2 are SNHLY and FYNNEI. This CDR3 has 13 residues. CDR3 in amino acids: CASTGYSNQPQHF. CDR3 nucleotides: TGTGCCAGCACCGGGTATAGCAATCAGCCCCAGCATTTT.